The present T cell receptor beta chain was sequenced within a study of blood T cell repertoires in COVID-19. The CDR3 has 18 residues. V lost 6 bases, J lost 1 base, and 22 bases lay in between. From germline, CDR1 is LNHDA and CDR2 SQIVND (reference sequence). Original handling: Amplification of reference gene primers was used by the study to estimate nucleated cell counts. The assay was immunoSEQ multiplex PCR, and TCRdb's table has in-frame clones only and misses some. V and J calls and clone size follow that table, whereas D and trimming were derived from the DNA. The sample contains 260,000 or so clones, about nine tenths of which appear only once.

This receptor was identified in a woman aged 40 to 49 with acute COVID-19. The chain links TRBV19 to TRBJ2-1; possibly TRBD1 for D (6 bases). The source material was PBMCs or T cells enriched from blood (not recorded which). The DNA of the CDR3 is TGTGCCAGTAGGGACTCGATTCAGGGGTATGGATCCTACAATGAGCAGTTCTTC. It yields the protein CASRDSIQGYGSYNEQFF.